These 9 T cell receptor beta chains were all obtained from the same sample, sequenced in a study of blood T cell repertoires in COVID-19 (dated by TCRdb to the early 2020s). The protocol used for the library was the immunoSEQ multiplex PCR assay. TCRdb limited this immuneACCESS table to in-frame rearrangements with V and J called. A share of clones is missing; checked studies link under half to unresolved V genes, and the rest is unexplained. This sample holds about 200,000 clones; roughly 86% were observed only once. Around 6% of the sample lies in the top ten. The sequencing input was PBMCs or T cells enriched from blood (not recorded which). These TCRs come from a man in his forties or fifties with acute COVID-19.

This sequence joins TRBV7-6 and TRBJ1-2; TRBD1 aligns across 10 bases. This CDR3 comprises 17 residues. The germline CDR1 and CDR2 sequences are SGHVS and FNYEAQ. V lost 0 bases and J lost 6; bases outside the gene matches: 10. The CDR3 coding sequence is TGTGCCAGCAGCTTAGCTCAGCCCCCCGGGACAGGGGATGGCTACACCTTC. Its protein is CASSLAQPPGTGDGYTF. The full variable domain, rest sourced from reference TRBV7-6 and TRBJ1-2, is GAGVSQSPRYKVTKRGQDVALRCDPISGHVSLYWYRQALGQGPEFLTYFNYEAQQDKSGLPNDRFSAERPEGSISTLTIQRTEQRDSAMYRCASSLAQPPGTGDGYTFGSGTRLTVV.

The chain joins TRBV5-1 to TRBJ2-7; 9 bases match TRBD1. V shed 2 bases, J shed 6 bases, and the junction held 6 bases outside the gene matches. CDR3 length equals 14 residues. From germline, CDR1 is SGHRS and CDR2 YFSETQ. The CDR3 DNA is TGCGCCAGCAGCTTCGGGACAGGGTTAACCGAGCAGTACTTC. Translating gives CASSFGTGLTEQYF. Full variable domain (remainder filled in from reference TRBV5-1 and TRBJ2-7): KAGVTQTPRYLIKTRGQQVTLSCSPISGHRSVSWYQQTPGQGLQFLFEYFSETQRNKGNFPGRFSGRQFSNSRSEMNVSTLELGDSALYLCASSFGTGLTEQYFGPGTRLTVT.

The chain links TRBV28 to TRBJ1-2, with 8 bases identical to TRBD1. Germline CDR1 and CDR2: MDHEN and SYDVKM. The trim removed 6 bases at V and 2 bases at J, leaving 2 bases unmatched. CDR3 length: 13 amino acids. The CDR3 sequence: CASSRDRNYGYTF. CDR3 sequence (DNA): TGTGCCAGCAGCCGGGACAGGAACTATGGCTACACCTTC.

The chain uses TRBV27 and TRBJ2-7; D might be TRBD1 (6 bases). Germline CDR1 is MNHEY and CDR2 is SMNVEV (reference sequence). With 6 bases removed from V and 7 bases from J, the gap between germline ends came to 16 bases. The CDR3 runs 13 residues. CDR3 bases: TGTGCCAGCAGACCTACCGGACAGAGTGAGCAGTACTTC. The encoded protein is CASRPTGQSEQYF.

This rearrangement joins TRBV13 to TRBJ1-4; D is perhaps TRBD1 (5 bases). Trimming took 1 base from V and 8 from J, leaving 5 bases between them. This CDR3 has 12 amino acids. The germline CDR1 and CDR2 sequences are PRHDT and FYEKMQ (reference sequence). CDR3 protein: CASSLEGEKLFF. CDR3 nucleotide sequence: TGTGCCAGCAGCTTAGAGGGGGAAAAACTGTTTTTT. The variable domain in full, with the rest retrieved from reference TRBV13 and TRBJ1-4, is AAGVIQSPRHLIKEKRETATLKCYPIPRHDTVYWYQQGPGQDPQFLISFYEKMQSDKGSIPDRFSAQQFSDYHSELNMSSLELGDSALYFCASSLEGEKLFFGSGTQLSVL.

The chain has TRBV27 and TRBJ1-1; TRBD1 might be the D (6 bases). Germline CDR1 and CDR2: MNHEY and SMNVEV (reference sequence). The CDR3 consists of 15 residues. Trimming removed 6 bases at V and 0 bases at J, with 14 bases between. The CDR3 region has the DNA TGTGCCAGCAGGCTCCGAGGGGGTTTGAACACTGAAGCTTTCTTT. Translating it yields CASRLRGGLNTEAFF.

The chain uses TRBV7-9 and TRBJ2-5, with 7 positions matching TRBD2. Germline values: CDR1 SEHNR, CDR2 FQNEAQ (reference sequence). The CDR3 runs to 15 residues. V shed 5 bases, J shed 5 bases, and the junction held 11 bases outside the gene matches. This chain's CDR3 is CASSPEEGGLETQYF. As DNA, the CDR3 is TGTGCCAGCAGCCCCGAGGAGGGAGGGTTGGAGACCCAGTACTTC.

The chain couples TRBV7-2 to TRBJ2-7; maybe TRBD2 (6 bases). The CDR3 extends over 15 amino acids. Per the germline V gene, CDR1 is SGHTA and CDR2 is FQGNSA. Trimming removed 5 bases from V and 2 bases from J, with 16 bases in between. CDR3 nucleotide sequence: TGTGCCAGCAGCATTGCCGGGACTTACACCTACGAGCAGTACTTC. Its protein product is CASSIAGTYTYEQYF.

The chain couples TRBV12-3 or TRBV12-4 to TRBJ2-1, with a weak D call TRBD1 (6 bases). This CDR3 contains 11 residues. Trimming removed 7 bases at V and 9 bases at J, with 10 bases between. Written as DNA, the CDR3 is TGTGCCAGCACTTGGGGGCGTGAGCAGTTCTTC. This codes for CASTWGREQFF.